Only one count was recorded for the clone carrying this T cell receptor beta chain. Antigen specificity is unknown. The CDR3 consists of 15 residues. The germline CDR1 and CDR2 sequences are SGHAT and FQNNGV. The ends were cut back, 4 bases at V and 4 bases at J, with 14 bases in the middle. These data belong to a study of graft-versus-host responses after intestinal transplantation. Overall study context: The study gave all recipients anti-thymocyte globulin induction, then tacrolimus and steroids for roughly 3 years. Study-level points and caveats: Recipient marrow held GvH clones, some first seen in ileum or blood. Clonal ratios of graft-versus-host to host-versus-graft in allografts were high for patients exhibiting graft-donor T cell macrochimerism.

This table comes from immunoSEQ multiplex PCR, and its TCRdb copy is limited to in-frame clones, with some not included. The data contain around 97,000 clones, about 89% of them singletons. The clonotype originates from a human donor who received an intestinal transplant. This rearrangement joins TRBV11-2 to TRBJ2-4; TRBD1 might be the D (5 bases). Sample: unstimulated CD8+ T cells sorted from spleen or lymph node cells, taken before intestinal transplant. The CDR3 loop is CASSSEFDSKNIQYF. The CDR3 DNA sequence: TGTGCCAGCAGCTCTGAATTCGACAGTAAAAACATTCAGTACTTC.